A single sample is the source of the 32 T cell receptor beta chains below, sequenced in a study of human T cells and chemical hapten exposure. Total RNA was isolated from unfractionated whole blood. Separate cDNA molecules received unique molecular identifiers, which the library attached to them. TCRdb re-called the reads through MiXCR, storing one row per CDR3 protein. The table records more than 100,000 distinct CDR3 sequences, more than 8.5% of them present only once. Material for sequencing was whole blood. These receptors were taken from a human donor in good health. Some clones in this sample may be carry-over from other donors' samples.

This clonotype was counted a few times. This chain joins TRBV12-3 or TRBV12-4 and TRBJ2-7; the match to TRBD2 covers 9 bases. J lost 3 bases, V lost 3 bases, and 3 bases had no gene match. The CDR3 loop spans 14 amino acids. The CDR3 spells CASSFLAGNYEQYF. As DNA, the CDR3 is TGTGCCAGCAGTTTTCTAGCGGGGAACTACGAGCAGTACTTC.

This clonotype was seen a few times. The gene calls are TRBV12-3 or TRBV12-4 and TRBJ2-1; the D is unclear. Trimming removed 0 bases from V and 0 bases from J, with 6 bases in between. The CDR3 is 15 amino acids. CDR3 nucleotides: TGTGCCAGCAGTTTAGCACCGAGCTCCTACAATGAGCAGTTCTTC. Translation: CASSLAPSSYNEQFF.

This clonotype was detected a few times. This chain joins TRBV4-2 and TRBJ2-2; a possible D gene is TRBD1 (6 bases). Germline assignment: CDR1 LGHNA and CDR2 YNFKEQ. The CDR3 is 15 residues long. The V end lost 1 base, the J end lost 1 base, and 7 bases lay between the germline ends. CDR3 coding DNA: TGTGCCAGCAGCCAAGCGGGACAGAACACCGGGGAGCTGTTTTTT. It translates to CASSQAGQNTGELFF.

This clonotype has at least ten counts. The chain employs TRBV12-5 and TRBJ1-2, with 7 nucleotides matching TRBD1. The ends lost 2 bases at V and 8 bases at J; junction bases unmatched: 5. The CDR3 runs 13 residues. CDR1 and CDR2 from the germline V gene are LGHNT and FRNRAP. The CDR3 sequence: CASGLLDRDGYTF. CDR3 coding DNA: TGTGCTAGTGGTTTGCTTGACAGGGACGGCTACACCTTC.

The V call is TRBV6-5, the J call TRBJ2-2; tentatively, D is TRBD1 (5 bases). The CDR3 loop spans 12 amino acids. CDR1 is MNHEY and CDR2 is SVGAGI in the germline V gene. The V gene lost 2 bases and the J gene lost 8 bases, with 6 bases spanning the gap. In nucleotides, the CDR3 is TGTGCCAGCAGTTACAAGGGGGGGGAGCTGTTTTTT. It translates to CASSYKGGELFF.

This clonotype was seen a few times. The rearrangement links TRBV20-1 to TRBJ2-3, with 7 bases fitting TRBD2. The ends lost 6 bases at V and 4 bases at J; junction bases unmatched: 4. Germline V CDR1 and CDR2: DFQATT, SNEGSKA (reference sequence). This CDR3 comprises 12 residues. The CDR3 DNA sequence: TGCAGTGCGCGGGACTATGCAGATACGCAGTATTTT. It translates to CSARDYADTQYF.

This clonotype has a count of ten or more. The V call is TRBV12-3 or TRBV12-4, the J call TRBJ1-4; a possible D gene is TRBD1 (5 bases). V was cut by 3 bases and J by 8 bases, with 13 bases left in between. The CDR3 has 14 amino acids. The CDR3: CASSFPGGGEKLFF. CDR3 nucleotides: TGTGCCAGCAGTTTTCCCGGGGGAGGCGAAAAACTGTTTTTT.

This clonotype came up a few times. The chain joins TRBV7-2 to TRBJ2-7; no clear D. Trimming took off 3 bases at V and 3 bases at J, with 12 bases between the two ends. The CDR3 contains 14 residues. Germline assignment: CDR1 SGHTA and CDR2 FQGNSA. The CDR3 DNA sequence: TGTGCCAGCAGCTTCCCAAGACGGAACTACGAGCAGTACTTC. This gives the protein CASSFPRRNYEQYF.

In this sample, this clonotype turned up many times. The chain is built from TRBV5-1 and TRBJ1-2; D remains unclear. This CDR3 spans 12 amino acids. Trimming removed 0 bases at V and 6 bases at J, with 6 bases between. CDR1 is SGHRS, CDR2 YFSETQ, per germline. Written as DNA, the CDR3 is TGCGCCAGCAGCTTGGTTAGAGATGGCTACACCTTC. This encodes CASSLVRDGYTF.

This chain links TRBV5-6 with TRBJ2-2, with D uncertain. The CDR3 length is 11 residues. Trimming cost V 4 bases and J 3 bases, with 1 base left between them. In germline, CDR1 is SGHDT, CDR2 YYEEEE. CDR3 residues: CASSHTGELFF. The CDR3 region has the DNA TGTGCCAGCAGCCACACCGGGGAGCTGTTTTTT.

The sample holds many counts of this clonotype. The CDR3 loop reads CSVEARAPDTQYF. DNA for the CDR3: TGCAGCGTTGAAGCCAGGGCCCCAGATACGCAGTATTTT. The V and J genes are TRBV29-1 and TRBJ2-3, with D possibly being TRBD1 (5 bases). V was pared by 1 base and J by 4 bases, with 9 bases between. Germline-derived CDR1 and CDR2 are SQVTM and ANQGSEA. This CDR3 is built from 13 residues.

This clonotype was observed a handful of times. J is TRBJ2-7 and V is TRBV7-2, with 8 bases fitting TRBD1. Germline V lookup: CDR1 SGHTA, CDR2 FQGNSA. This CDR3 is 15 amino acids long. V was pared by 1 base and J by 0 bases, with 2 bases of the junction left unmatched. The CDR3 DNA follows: TGTGCCAGCAGCTTAGTCCAGGGGGCCTCCTACGAGCAGTACTTC. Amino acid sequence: CASSLVQGASYEQYF.

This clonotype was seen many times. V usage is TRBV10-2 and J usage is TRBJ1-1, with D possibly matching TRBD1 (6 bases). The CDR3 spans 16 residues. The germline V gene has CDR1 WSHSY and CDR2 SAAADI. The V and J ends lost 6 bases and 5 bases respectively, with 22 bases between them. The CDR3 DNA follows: TGCGCCAGCAGGGTCGGAGGGGACACCGGTTTTACTGAAGCTTTCTTT. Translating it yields CASRVGGDTGFTEAFF.

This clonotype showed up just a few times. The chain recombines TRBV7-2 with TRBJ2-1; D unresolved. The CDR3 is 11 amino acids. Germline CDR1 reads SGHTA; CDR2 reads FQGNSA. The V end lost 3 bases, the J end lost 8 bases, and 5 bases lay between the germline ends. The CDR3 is CASSFSDEQFF. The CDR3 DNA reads TGTGCCAGCAGCTTCAGCGATGAGCAGTTCTTC.

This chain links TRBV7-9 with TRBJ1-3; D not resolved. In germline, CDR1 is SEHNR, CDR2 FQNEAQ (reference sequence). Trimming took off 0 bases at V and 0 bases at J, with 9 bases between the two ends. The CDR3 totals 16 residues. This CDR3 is CASSLALRYSGNTIYF. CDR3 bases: TGTGCCAGCAGCTTAGCGTTGCGCTACTCTGGAAACACCATATATTTT.

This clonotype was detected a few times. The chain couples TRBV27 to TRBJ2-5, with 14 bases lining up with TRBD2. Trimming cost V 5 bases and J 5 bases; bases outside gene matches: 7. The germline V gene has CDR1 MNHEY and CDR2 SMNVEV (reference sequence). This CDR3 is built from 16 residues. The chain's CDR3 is CASSPLTSGGAETQYF. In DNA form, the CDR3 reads TGTGCCAGCAGTCCACTGACTAGCGGGGGGGCCGAGACCCAGTACTTC.

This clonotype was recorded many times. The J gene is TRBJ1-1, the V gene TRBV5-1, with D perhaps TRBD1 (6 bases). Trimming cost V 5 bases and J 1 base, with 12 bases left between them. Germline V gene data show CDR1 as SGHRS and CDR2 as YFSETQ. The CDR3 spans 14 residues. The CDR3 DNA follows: TGCGCCAGCAGTCCCCAGACAGGGAACACTGAAGCTTTCTTT. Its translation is CASSPQTGNTEAFF.

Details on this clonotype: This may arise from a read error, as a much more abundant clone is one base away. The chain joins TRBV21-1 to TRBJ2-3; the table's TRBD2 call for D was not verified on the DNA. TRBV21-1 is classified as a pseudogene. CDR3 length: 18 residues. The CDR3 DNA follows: TGTGCCAGCAGCACCGGACTAGCGGAAGAGTTCAGCACAGATACGCAGTATTTT. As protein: CASSTGLAEEFSTDTQYF.

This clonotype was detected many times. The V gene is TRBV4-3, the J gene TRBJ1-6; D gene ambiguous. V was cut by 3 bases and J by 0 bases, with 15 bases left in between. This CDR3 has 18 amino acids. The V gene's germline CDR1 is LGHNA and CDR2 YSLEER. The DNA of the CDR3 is TGCGCCAGCAGCCATGATGCAGGCGCAAGCTCCTATAATTCACCCCTCCACTTT. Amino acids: CASSHDAGASSYNSPLHF.

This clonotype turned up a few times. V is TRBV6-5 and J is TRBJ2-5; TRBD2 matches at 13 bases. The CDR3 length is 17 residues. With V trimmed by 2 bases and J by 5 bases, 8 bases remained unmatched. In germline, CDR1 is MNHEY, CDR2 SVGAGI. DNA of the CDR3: TGTGCCAGCAGTTACAGCCTCCCGGGACTAGCGGGGGAGACCCAGTACTTC. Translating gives CASSYSLPGLAGETQYF.

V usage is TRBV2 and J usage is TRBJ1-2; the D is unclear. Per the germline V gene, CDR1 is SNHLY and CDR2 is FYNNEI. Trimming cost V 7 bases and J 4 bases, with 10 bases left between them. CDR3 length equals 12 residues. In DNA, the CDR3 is TGTGCCAGCAAGACTGCAAGCTATGGCTACACCTTC. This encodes CASKTASYGYTF.

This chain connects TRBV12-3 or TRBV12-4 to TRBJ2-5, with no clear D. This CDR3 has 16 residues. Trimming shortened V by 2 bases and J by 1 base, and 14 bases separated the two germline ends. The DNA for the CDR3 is TGTGCCAGCAGTTTAAACGAAGGCAGTCCCCAAGAGACCCAGTACTTC. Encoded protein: CASSLNEGSPQETQYF.

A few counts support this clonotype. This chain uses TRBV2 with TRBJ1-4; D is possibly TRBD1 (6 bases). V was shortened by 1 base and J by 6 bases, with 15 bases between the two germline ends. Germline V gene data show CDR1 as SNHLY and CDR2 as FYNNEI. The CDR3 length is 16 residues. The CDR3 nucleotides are TGTGCCAGCAGTGAAGAAGGCGGGGGGCTCGATGAAAAACTGTTTTTT. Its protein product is CASSEEGGGLDEKLFF.

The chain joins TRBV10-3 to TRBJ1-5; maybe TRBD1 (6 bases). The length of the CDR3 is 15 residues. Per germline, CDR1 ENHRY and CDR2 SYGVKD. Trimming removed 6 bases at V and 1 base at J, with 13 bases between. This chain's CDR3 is CAISPNGGSNQPQHF. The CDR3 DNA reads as TGTGCCATCAGCCCTAATGGGGGCAGCAATCAGCCCCAGCATTTT.

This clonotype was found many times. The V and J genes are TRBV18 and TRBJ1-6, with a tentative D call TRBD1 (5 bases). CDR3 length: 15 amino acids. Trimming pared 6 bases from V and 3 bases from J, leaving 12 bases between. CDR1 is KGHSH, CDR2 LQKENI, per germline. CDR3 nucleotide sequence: TGTGCCAGCTCTTCGTCGACAGACTATAATTCACCCCTCCACTTT. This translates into CASSSSTDYNSPLHF.

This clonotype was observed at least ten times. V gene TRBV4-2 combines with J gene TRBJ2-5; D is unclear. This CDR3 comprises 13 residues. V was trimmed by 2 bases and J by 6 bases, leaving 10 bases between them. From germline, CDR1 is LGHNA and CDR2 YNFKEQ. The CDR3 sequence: CASSQTYEQTQYF. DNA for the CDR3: TGTGCCAGCAGCCAAACCTACGAACAGACCCAGTACTTC.

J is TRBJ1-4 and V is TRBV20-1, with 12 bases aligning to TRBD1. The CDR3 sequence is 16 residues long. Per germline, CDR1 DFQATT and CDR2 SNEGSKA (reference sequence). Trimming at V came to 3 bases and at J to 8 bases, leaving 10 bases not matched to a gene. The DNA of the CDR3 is TGCAGTGCTAGGAAGGGACAGGGGGCCTTGGGGGAAAAACTGTTTTTT. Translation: CSARKGQGALGEKLFF.

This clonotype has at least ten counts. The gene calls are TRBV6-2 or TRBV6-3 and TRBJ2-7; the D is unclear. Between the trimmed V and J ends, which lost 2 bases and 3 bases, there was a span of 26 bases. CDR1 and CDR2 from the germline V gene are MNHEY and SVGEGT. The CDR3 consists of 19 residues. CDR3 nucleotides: TGTGCCAGCAGTTACAAAGTGACATCCTACCCGATCAGAATCTACGAGCAGTACTTC. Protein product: CASSYKVTSYPIRIYEQYF.

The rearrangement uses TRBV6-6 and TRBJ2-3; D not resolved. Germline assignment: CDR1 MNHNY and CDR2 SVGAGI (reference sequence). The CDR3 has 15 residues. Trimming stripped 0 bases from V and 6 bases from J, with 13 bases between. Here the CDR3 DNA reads TGTGCCAGCAGTTACTCGGGATCACAGACGGATACGCAGTATTTT. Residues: CASSYSGSQTDTQYF.

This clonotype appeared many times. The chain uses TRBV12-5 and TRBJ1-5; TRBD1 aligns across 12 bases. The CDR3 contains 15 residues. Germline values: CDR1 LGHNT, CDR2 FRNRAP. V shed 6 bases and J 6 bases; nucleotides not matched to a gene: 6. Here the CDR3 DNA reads TGTGCTAGTGGGCTGGGACAGGGGGCTCGTCAGCCCCAGCATTTT. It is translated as CASGLGQGARQPQHF.

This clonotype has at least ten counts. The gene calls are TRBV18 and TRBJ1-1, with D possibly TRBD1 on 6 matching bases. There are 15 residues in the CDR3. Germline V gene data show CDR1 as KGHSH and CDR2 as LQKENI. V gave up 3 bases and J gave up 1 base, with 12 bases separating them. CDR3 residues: CASSPDRRGNTEAFF. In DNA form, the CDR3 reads TGTGCCAGCTCACCTGACAGGAGAGGGAACACTGAAGCTTTCTTT.

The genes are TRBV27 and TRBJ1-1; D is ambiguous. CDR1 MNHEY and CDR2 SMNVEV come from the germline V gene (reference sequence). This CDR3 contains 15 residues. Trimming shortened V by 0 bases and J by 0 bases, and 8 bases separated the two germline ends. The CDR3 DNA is TGTGCCAGCAGTTTATCGCCAGGACTGAACACTGAAGCTTTCTTT. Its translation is CASSLSPGLNTEAFF.